This is a list of T cell receptor beta chains from one sample in a study of cytomegalovirus exposure and HLA in healthy donors. Method: immunoSEQ multiplex PCR; TCRdb's copy keeps in-frame clones and lacks some. The table shows approximately 160,000 clones, with about four fifths occurring only once. The source material was PBMCs. The receptors were gathered from a woman in her fifties or sixties in good health and CMV-seropositive. Each CDR3 is given with its conserved first and last residue. A D gene is named only where the DNA matches it firmly. Only some rows state a clone size, as once, few, many or a class for expanded clones.

v_gene	abundance	j_gene	d_gene	CDR3aa	CDR3nt
TRBV5-6	.	TRBJ1-6	.	CASTSRVGHGRSPLHF	TGTGCCAGCACCTCAAGGGTTGGACATGGACGGTCACCCCTCCACTTT
TRBV7-2	.	TRBJ2-1	TRBD2	CASSPLAGGLAYNEQFF	TGTGCCAGCAGCCCTCTAGCGGGGGGTTTGGCCTACAATGAGCAGTTCTTC
TRBV4-3	.	TRBJ2-7	TRBD1	CASSQASGQGPYEQYF	TGCGCCAGCAGCCAAGCCTCCGGACAGGGTCCCTACGAGCAGTACTTC
TRBV7-3	.	TRBJ1-2	TRBD1	CASSPAGGVYGYTF	TGTGCCAGCAGCCCAGCAGGGGGCGTCTATGGCTACACCTTC
TRBV5-1	once	TRBJ2-5	TRBD1	CASSPFTGEETQYF	TGCGCCAGCAGCCCATTTACAGGGGAAGAGACCCAGTACTTC
TRBV29-1	.	TRBJ1-1	.	CSVTHGDTEAFF	TGCAGCGTTACCCACGGGGACACTGAAGCTTTCTTT
TRBV7-9	few	TRBJ2-1	.	CASSMDSGYNEQFF	TGTGCCAGCAGCATGGACAGCGGATACAATGAGCAGTTCTTC
TRBV20-1	.	TRBJ1-5	.	CSARDWGLSHF	TGCAGTGCTAGAGACTGGGGACTGTCGCATTTT
TRBV4-2	few	TRBJ1-4	.	CASSLGEEGNEKLFF	TGTGCCAGCAGCTTAGGCGAGGAGGGTAATGAAAAACTGTTTTTT
TRBV7-2	.	TRBJ1-2	.	CASSLDSYYGYTF	TGTGCCAGCAGCCTCGACAGTTACTATGGCTACACCTTC
TRBV5-6	.	TRBJ1-5	TRBD1	CASSSWTGFPNQPQHF	TGTGCCAGCAGCTCGTGGACAGGCTTCCCGAATCAGCCCCAGCATTTT
TRBV7-2	.	TRBJ1-1	.	CASSLAPGQRTRLGDTEAFF	TGTGCCAGCAGCTTAGCGCCCGGACAACGCACGAGATTAGGGGATACTGAAGCTTTCTTT
TRBV6-1	.	TRBJ2-1	TRBD2	CASRVGLRYNEQFF	TGTGCCAGCAGAGTGGGACTACGATACAATGAGCAGTTCTTC
TRBV28	once	TRBJ2-7	.	CAGGTPSYEQYF	TGTGCCGGGGGCACACCGTCCTACGAGCAGTACTTC
TRBV4-3	few	TRBJ1-6	.	CASSQGYGGYNSPLHF	TGCGCCAGCAGCCAAGGGTACGGGGGCTATAATTCACCCCTCCACTTT
TRBV7-3	.	TRBJ2-1	TRBD2	CASSLASGNEQFF	TGTGCCAGCAGCTTAGCTAGCGGGAATGAGCAGTTCTTC
TRBV29-1	.	TRBJ2-1	.	CSVEVFLGEQFF	TGCAGCGTGGAAGTCTTTCTAGGTGAGCAGTTCTTC
TRBV7-9	once	TRBJ2-5	.	CASSPLETQYF	TGTGCCAGCAGCCCCCTGGAGACCCAGTACTTC
TRBV6-1	.	TRBJ1-6	.	CASSRENNSPLHF	TGTGCCAGCAGCCGTGAGAATAATTCACCCCTCCACTTT
TRBV2	few	TRBJ2-1	.	CASRFGEQFF	TGTGCCAGCAGGTTCGGTGAGCAGTTCTTC
TRBV18	.	TRBJ2-2	TRBD2	CASSPLGTSGNTGELFF	TGTGCCAGCTCACCACTAGGGACTAGCGGAAACACCGGGGAGCTGTTTTTT
TRBV11-3	.	TRBJ2-3	.	CASSSPGPGGTDTQYF	TGTGCCAGCAGCTCCCCGGGGCCTGGGGGGACAGATACGCAGTATTTT
TRBV7-9	.	TRBJ1-1	.	CASSLGGTSFTEAFF	TGTGCCAGCAGCTTAGGTGGGACATCCTTCACTGAAGCTTTCTTT
TRBV5-1	.	TRBJ1-1	TRBD1	CASSVTGAGTEAFF	TGCGCCAGCAGCGTAACAGGGGCGGGTACTGAAGCTTTCTTT
TRBV25-1	.	TRBJ1-2	.	CASRPRTGTNSYGYTF	TGTGCCAGCAGGCCTCGAACCGGGACAAACTCATATGGCTACACCTTC
TRBV27	few	TRBJ2-7	.	CASRMTREGAYEQYF	TGTGCCAGCAGGATGACGAGGGAGGGGGCCTACGAGCAGTACTTC
TRBV6-5	few	TRBJ2-1	TRBD2	CASSYSGDYDNEQFF	TGTGCCAGCAGTTACTCGGGGGACTACGACAATGAGCAGTTCTTC
TRBV9	.	TRBJ1-2	.	CASRSTGYGYTF	TGTGCCAGCAGGAGTACGGGCTATGGCTACACCTTC
TRBV11-2	.	TRBJ1-6	TRBD1	CASSTGQGYSPLHF	TGTGCCAGCAGCACGGGACAGGGGTATTCACCCCTCCACTTT
TRBV9	.	TRBJ1-2	.	CASAGDGRYTF	TGTGCCAGCGCAGGGGACGGTCGCTACACCTTC
TRBV7-2	once	TRBJ2-3	.	CASSSLFADTQYF	TGTGCCAGCAGCTCTCTATTCGCCGATACGCAGTATTTT
TRBV11-2	.	TRBJ2-4	.	CASSSMPYSVGGNIQYF	TGTGCCAGCAGCTCTATGCCATATTCAGTCGGAGGAAACATTCAGTACTTC
TRBV28	.	TRBJ1-2	TRBD1	CASSSPGQSIYGYTF	TGTGCCAGCAGTTCTCCGGGACAGTCCATCTATGGCTACACCTTC
TRBV5-1	.	TRBJ1-4	TRBD1	CASRPGTGNEKLFF	TGCGCCAGCAGGCCAGGGACAGGAAATGAAAAACTGTTTTTT
TRBV23-1	.	TRBJ2-1	.	CASSQVRAKAEGYEQFF	TGCGCCAGCAGTCAAGTTCGCGCTAAAGCGGAGGGGTATGAGCAGTTCTTC
TRBV4-3	.	TRBJ2-2	TRBD1	CASSRGQGNTGELFF	TGCGCCAGCAGCCGGGGACAGGGGAACACCGGGGAGCTGTTTTTT